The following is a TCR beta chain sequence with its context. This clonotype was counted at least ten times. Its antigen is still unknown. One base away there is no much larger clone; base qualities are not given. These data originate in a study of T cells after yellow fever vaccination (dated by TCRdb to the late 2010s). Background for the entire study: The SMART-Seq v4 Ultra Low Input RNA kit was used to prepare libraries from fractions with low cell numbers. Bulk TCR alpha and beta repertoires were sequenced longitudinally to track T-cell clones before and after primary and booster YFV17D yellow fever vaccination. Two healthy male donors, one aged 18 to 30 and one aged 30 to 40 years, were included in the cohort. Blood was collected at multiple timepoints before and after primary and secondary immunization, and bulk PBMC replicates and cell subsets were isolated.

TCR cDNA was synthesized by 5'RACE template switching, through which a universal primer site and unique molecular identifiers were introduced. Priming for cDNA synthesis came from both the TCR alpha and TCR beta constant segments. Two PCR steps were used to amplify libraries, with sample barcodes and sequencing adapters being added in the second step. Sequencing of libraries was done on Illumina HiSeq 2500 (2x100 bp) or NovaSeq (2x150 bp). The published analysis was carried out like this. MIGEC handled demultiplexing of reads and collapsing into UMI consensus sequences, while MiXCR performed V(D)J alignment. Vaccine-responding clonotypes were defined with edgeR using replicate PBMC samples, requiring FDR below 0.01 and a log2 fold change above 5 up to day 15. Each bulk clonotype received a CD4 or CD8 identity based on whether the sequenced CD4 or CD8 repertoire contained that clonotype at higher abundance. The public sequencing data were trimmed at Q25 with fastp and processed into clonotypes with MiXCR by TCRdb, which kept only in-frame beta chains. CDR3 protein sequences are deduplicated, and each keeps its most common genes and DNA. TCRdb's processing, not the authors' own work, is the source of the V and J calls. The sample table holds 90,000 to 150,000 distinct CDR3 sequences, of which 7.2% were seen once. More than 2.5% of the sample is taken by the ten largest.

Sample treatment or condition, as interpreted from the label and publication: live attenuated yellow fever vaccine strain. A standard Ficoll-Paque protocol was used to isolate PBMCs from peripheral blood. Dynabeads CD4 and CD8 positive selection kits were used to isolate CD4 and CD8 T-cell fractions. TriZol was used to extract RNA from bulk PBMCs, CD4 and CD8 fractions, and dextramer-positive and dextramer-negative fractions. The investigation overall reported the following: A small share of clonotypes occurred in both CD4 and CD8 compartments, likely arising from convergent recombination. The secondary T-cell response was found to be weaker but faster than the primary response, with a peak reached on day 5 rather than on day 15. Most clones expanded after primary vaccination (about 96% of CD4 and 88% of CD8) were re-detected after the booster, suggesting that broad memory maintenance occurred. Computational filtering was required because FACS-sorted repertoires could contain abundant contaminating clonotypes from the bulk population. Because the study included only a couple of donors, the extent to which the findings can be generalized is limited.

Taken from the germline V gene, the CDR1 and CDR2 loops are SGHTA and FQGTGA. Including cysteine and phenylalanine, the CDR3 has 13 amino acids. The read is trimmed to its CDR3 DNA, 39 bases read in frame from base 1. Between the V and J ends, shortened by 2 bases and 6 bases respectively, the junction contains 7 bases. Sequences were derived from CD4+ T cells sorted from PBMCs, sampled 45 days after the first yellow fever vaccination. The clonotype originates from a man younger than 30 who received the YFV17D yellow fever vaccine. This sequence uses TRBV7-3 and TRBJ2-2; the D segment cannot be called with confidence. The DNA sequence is TGTGCCAGCAGCTTAGGACGGGCCGGGGAGCTGTTTTTT. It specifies CASSLGRAGELFF. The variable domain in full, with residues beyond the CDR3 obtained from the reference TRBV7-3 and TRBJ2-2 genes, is GAGVSQTPSNKVTEKGKYVELRCDPISGHTALYWYRQSLGQGPEFLIYFQGTGAADDSGLPNDRFFAVRPEGSVSTLKIQRTERGDSAVYLCASSLGRAGELFFGEGSRLTVL.